This T cell receptor (beta chain) was observed in a study of blood T cell repertoires in COVID-19. Study information: Spain, Italy and the United States supplied samples that represented acute and convalescent COVID-19.

Germline CDR1 reads MNHEY; CDR2 reads SMNVEV (reference sequence). This CDR3 spans 14 amino acids. Trimming shortened V by 2 bases and J by 5 bases, and 12 bases separated the two germline ends. In the original processing: Amplification with reference gene primers provided the estimates of nucleated cell counts. Assay used: immunoSEQ multiplex PCR; TCRdb lists only in-frame clones, some missing. V and J calls plus clone size are reproduced from that table; the DNA served to infer D and trimming. Of roughly 450,000 clones listed, about 90% are singletons. The clonotype originates from a man aged 18 to 35 who had recovered from COVID-19. This rearrangement joins TRBV27 to TRBJ1-1; D is perhaps TRBD1 (5 bases). Sequencing was carried out using PBMCs or T cells enriched from blood (not recorded which). The CDR3 bases are TGTGCCAGCAGTTTAAGGCAGAAGGGGACTGAAGCTTTCTTT. It is translated as CASSLRQKGTEAFF.